This entry lists 29 T cell receptor beta chains sequenced from one sample in a study of control samples from healthy donors and cancer patients (TCRdb year 2020). Libraries came from the immunoSEQ multiplex PCR assay. The table comes from immuneACCESS by way of TCRdb, which keeps in-frame sequences with V and J called. Part of the clones is missing from these tables; in studies checked, under half for an unresolved V gene and the rest for unknown reasons. The sample data list 84,000 or so clones, and about nine tenths of these were observed just once. Around 17% of the sample is taken by the ten largest. Sequencing input: blood. The receptors here all came from a man aged 50 to 60 in good health.

The genes are TRBV9 and TRBJ1-6; D unclear. Trimming removed 0 bases from V and 7 bases from J, with 8 bases in between. Germline assignment: CDR1 SGDLS and CDR2 YYNGEE. The CDR3 is 14 residues long. CDR3: CASSVGRPNSPLHF. The DNA of the CDR3 is TGTGCCAGCAGCGTAGGACGCCCAAATTCACCCCTCCACTTT. The full variable domain, with the rest looked up from reference TRBV9 and TRBJ1-6, is DSGVTQTPKHLITATGQRVTLRCSPRSGDLSVYWYQQSLDQGLQFLIQYYNGEERAKGNILERFSAQQFPDLHSELNLSSLELGDSALYFCASSVGRPNSPLHFGNGTRLTVT.

The rearrangement uses TRBV24-1 and TRBJ1-5; D unresolved. V was cut by 6 bases and J by 2 bases, with 13 bases left in between. The CDR3 runs 15 residues. Germline V gene data show CDR1 as KGHDR and CDR2 as SFDVKD. Here the CDR3 reads CATSQGKRGNQPQHF. The CDR3 DNA reads as TGTGCCACCAGTCAAGGGAAGAGAGGCAATCAGCCCCAGCATTTT.

This clone appeared a single time. The V call is TRBV6-5, the J call TRBJ1-5; no definite D call. The CDR3 consists of 14 residues. The V and J ends lost 5 bases and 2 bases respectively, with 10 bases between them. Per germline, CDR1 MNHEY and CDR2 SVGAGI. The CDR3 reads CASSPKRGNQPQHF. The CDR3 bases are TGTGCCAGCAGTCCCAAACGCGGCAATCAGCCCCAGCATTTT.

The genes are TRBV7-2 and TRBJ1-1; maybe TRBD1 (6 bases). V was cut by 5 bases and J by 0 bases, with 16 bases left in between. There are 16 residues in the CDR3. Germline CDR1 reads SGHTA; CDR2 reads FQGNSA. In DNA form, the CDR3 reads TGTGCCAGCAGCCTTAGACAGGATCTTCTGAACACTGAAGCTTTCTTT. It translates to CASSLRQDLLNTEAFF.

The chain employs TRBV18 and TRBJ2-2; 9 positions match TRBD2. This CDR3 contains 16 residues. V was clipped by 3 bases and J by 2 bases; unmatched bases: 4. CDR1 and CDR2 from the germline V gene are KGHSH and LQKENI. This CDR3 is CASSPRGGRNTGELFF. CDR3 DNA sequence: TGTGCCAGCTCACCGCGGGGGGGGCGAAACACCGGGGAGCTGTTTTTT.

V gene TRBV3-1 (or the pseudogene TRBV3-2) combines with J gene TRBJ1-2, with D maybe TRBD1 (5 bases). The CDR3 has 13 residues. V gave up 1 base and J gave up 6 bases, with 9 bases separating them. The germline CDR1 and CDR2 sequences are LGHDT and YNNKEL (reference sequence). The CDR3 bases are TGTGCCAGCAGCCAAGTTTCAGGGAATGGCTACACCTTC. As protein: CASSQVSGNGYTF.

J is TRBJ2-7 and V is TRBV5-6; unclear D gene. The V gene's germline CDR1 is SGHDT and CDR2 YYEEEE. Trimming left V 6 bases short and J 4 bases short, with 11 bases between. The CDR3 runs 12 residues. The CDR3 coding sequence is TGTGCCAGCACCGGTCGAATATACGAGCAGTACTTC. Amino acids: CASTGRIYEQYF.

V is TRBV9 and J is TRBJ2-2, with TRBD2 matching 11 bases. The V and J ends lost 0 bases and 6 bases, in that order; junction bases with no gene match: 7. This CDR3 is built from 17 residues. Germline lookup yields CDR1 SGDLS and CDR2 YYNGEE. In DNA form, the CDR3 reads TGTGCCAGCAGCGTAGGCACTAGCGGGGGAGTCGCCGGGGAGCTGTTTTTT. Translation gives CASSVGTSGGVAGELFF.

The chain couples TRBV3-1 (or the pseudogene TRBV3-2) to TRBJ1-3; D not certain. Germline V CDR1 and CDR2: LGHDT, YNNKEL (reference sequence). The CDR3 loop spans 15 amino acids. V lost 1 base and J lost 0, with 7 bases in between. The CDR3 reads CASSQALTSGNTIYF. In nucleotides, the CDR3 is TGTGCCAGCAGCCAAGCCCTGACCTCTGGAAACACCATATATTTT.

The chain couples TRBV13 to TRBJ1-5, with D uncertain. Per the germline V gene, CDR1 is PRHDT and CDR2 is FYEKMQ (reference sequence). This CDR3 contains 14 residues. The V gene lost 5 bases and the J gene lost 4 bases, with 12 bases spanning the gap. Here the CDR3 DNA reads TGTGCCAGCAGCCCCCGTCTCGAAAATCAGCCCCAGCATTTT. Protein: CASSPRLENQPQHF.

The V gene is TRBV27, the J gene TRBJ2-1, with D uncertain. The length of the CDR3 is 15 residues. Trimming cost V 5 bases and J 1 base, with 12 bases left between them. CDR1 and CDR2 (germline): MNHEY, SMNVEV (reference sequence). The CDR3 loop is CASSPSPRSYNEQFF. CDR3 nucleotide sequence: TGTGCCAGCAGTCCATCACCGAGGTCCTACAATGAGCAGTTCTTC.

V is TRBV19 and J is TRBJ2-2, with unresolved D. CDR1 is LNHDA and CDR2 is SQIVND in the germline V gene (reference sequence). The germline V and J ends were trimmed by 4 bases and 5 bases, with 8 bases remaining between them. CDR3 length: 13 residues. The CDR3 sequence: CASSTQVTGELFF. Written as DNA, the CDR3 is TGTGCCAGTAGTACGCAGGTTACCGGGGAGCTGTTTTTT.

The chain carries TRBV30 and TRBJ1-5; possibly TRBD1 for D (5 bases). V dropped 0 bases and J dropped 5 bases, with 11 bases sitting between them. The CDR3 totals 14 residues. The germline V gene has CDR1 GTSNPN and CDR2 SVGIG (reference sequence). The CDR3 spells CAWSVEGDYQPQHF. The CDR3 coding sequence is TGTGCCTGGAGTGTAGAAGGGGATTATCAGCCCCAGCATTTT.

This chain uses TRBV25-1 with TRBJ1-1, with D hard to call. Germline lookup yields CDR1 MGHDK and CDR2 SYGVNS. Trimming stripped 11 bases from V and 0 bases from J, with 22 bases between. The CDR3 contains 16 residues. CDR3 in DNA: TGTGCCTCCCGGACGGGGAATACTATGATGAACACTGAAGCTTTCTTT. It translates to CASRTGNTMMNTEAFF.

The rearrangement joins TRBV30 to TRBJ2-5; maybe TRBD1 (6 bases). Germline CDR1 reads GTSNPN; CDR2 reads SVGIG (reference sequence). V was trimmed by 3 bases and J by 5 bases, leaving 22 bases between them. CDR3 length: 16 residues. The CDR3 DNA follows: TGTGCCTGGAGGTCCGGACAGAGGGCCGGGATGGAGACCCAGTACTTC. Residues: CAWRSGQRAGMETQYF.

This chain connects TRBV5-1 to TRBJ1-1, with a weak D call TRBD1 (5 bases). Germline V CDR1 and CDR2: SGHRS, YFSETQ. CDR3 size: 13 residues. The V end was cut by 4 bases, the J end by 0 bases, with 7 bases between. CDR3 sequence reads: CASSATVNTEAFF. The CDR3 nucleotides read TGCGCCAGCAGCGCGACAGTGAACACTGAAGCTTTCTTT.

The rearrangement joins TRBV18 to TRBJ1-1, with 7 bases fitting TRBD1. Germline CDR1 KGHSH, CDR2 LQKENI. Trimming took 2 bases from V and 6 from J; bases not matched to a gene: 6. This CDR3 contains 14 residues. The CDR3 nucleotides are TGTGCCAGCTCACCAATACAGGGGCTAGCTGAAGCTTTCTTT. Its protein is CASSPIQGLAEAFF.

The CDR3 DNA sequence: TGTGCCAGCAGTGTAATATCCGGGGCAGATACGCAGTATTTT. This encodes CASSVISGADTQYF. The chain links TRBV25-1 to TRBJ2-3; a possible D gene is TRBD2 (5 bases). Germline assignment: CDR1 MGHDK and CDR2 SYGVNS. V gave up 4 bases and J gave up 4 bases, with 12 bases separating them. The CDR3 consists of 14 residues.

This clone was recorded once. The chain employs TRBV7-9 and TRBJ1-1; a weak D match, TRBD1 (6 bases). CDR1 SEHNR and CDR2 FQNEAQ come from the germline V gene (reference sequence). V was clipped by 1 base and J by 0 bases, with 12 bases between them. This CDR3 has 16 amino acids. The CDR3 nucleotides read TGTGCCAGCAGCTTAGGACAGGACCTCATGAACACTGAAGCTTTCTTT. As protein: CASSLGQDLMNTEAFF.

The gene calls are TRBV5-1 and TRBJ2-7; 7 nucleotides match TRBD1. The CDR3 loop spans 12 amino acids. Per the germline V gene, CDR1 is SGHRS and CDR2 is YFSETQ. V lost 0 bases to trimming and J lost 10 bases; unmatched junction nucleotides: 4. CDR3 sequence reads: CASSLGDSLQYF. The CDR3 region has the DNA TGCGCCAGCAGCTTGGGGGACAGCCTACAGTACTTC. The variable domain in full, with the rest retrieved from reference TRBV5-1 and TRBJ2-7, is KAGVTQTPRYLIKTRGQQVTLSCSPISGHRSVSWYQQTPGQGLQFLFEYFSETQRNKGNFPGRFSGRQFSNSRSEMNVSTLELGDSALYLCASSLGDSLQYFGPGTRLTVT.

This clone has just a few counts. This chain uses TRBV6-2 or TRBV6-3 with TRBJ1-1; 7 bases fit TRBD1. CDR1 and CDR2 (germline): MNHEY, SVGEGT. This CDR3 is 15 amino acids long. Trimming cost V 5 bases and J 1 base; bases outside gene matches: 7. The CDR3 region has the DNA TGTGCCAGCAGTCCCTCGGGACAGAAGAACACTGAAGCTTTCTTT. Its protein product is CASSPSGQKNTEAFF.

This sequence joins TRBV2 and TRBJ2-2, with D maybe TRBD1 (6 bases). Germline V CDR1 and CDR2: SNHLY, FYNNEI. V dropped 5 bases and J dropped 6 bases, with 19 bases sitting between them. The CDR3 consists of 16 residues. The DNA of the CDR3 is TGTGCCAGCAGTCTTTCCCAGAAACAGGGTCCCGGGGAGCTGTTTTTT. This translates into CASSLSQKQGPGELFF.

The genes are TRBV5-4 and TRBJ2-2; 7 bases map to TRBD1. Germline V gene data show CDR1 as SGHNT and CDR2 as YYREEE (reference sequence). V shed 5 bases and J 4 bases; nucleotides not matched to a gene: 14. The CDR3 contains 17 residues. The CDR3 loop reads CASSDRAFGLGTGELFF. Here the CDR3 DNA reads TGTGCCAGCAGTGACAGGGCTTTCGGGTTAGGCACCGGGGAGCTGTTTTTT.

This clone turned up a few times. CDR3 protein: CASRLLNQPQHF. CDR3 sequence (DNA): TGTGCCAGCAGATTGCTCAATCAGCCCCAGCATTTT. The V call is TRBV12-3 or TRBV12-4, the J call TRBJ1-5; D ambiguous. The V end was cut by 6 bases, the J end by 3 bases, with 6 bases between. The length of the CDR3 is 12 residues.

The V and J genes are TRBV5-1 and TRBJ2-2, with 10 bases identical to TRBD1. CDR1 and CDR2 from the germline V gene are SGHRS and YFSETQ. V shed 4 bases and J 5 bases; nucleotides not matched to a gene: 5. This CDR3 has 15 residues. CDR3 sequence reads: CASSLGTGVTGELFF. In DNA form, the CDR3 reads TGCGCCAGCAGCCTCGGGACAGGGGTAACCGGGGAGCTGTTTTTT.

V is TRBV12-5 and J is TRBJ1-5; no clear D gene. CDR1 and CDR2 (germline): LGHNT, FRNRAP. The CDR3 is 15 amino acids. V shed 0 bases and J shed 0 bases, with 6 bases lying between them. The CDR3 protein is CASGLVEASNQPQHF. CDR3 nucleotides: TGTGCTAGTGGTTTGGTTGAAGCTAGCAATCAGCCCCAGCATTTT.

The V call is TRBV30, the J call TRBJ1-6, with D perhaps matching TRBD1 (5 bases). The CDR3 extends over 13 amino acids. V shed 1 base and J shed 10 bases, with 11 bases lying between them. Germline-derived CDR1 and CDR2 are GTSNPN and SVGIG (reference sequence). The CDR3 protein is CAWSAGLGSPLHF. CDR3 DNA sequence: TGTGCCTGGAGTGCGGGACTCGGATCACCCCTCCACTTT.

The V call is TRBV7-9, the J call TRBJ2-1; no clear D gene. Trimming removed 1 base from V and 8 bases from J, with 9 bases in between. Germline assignment: CDR1 SEHNR and CDR2 FQNEAQ (reference sequence). The CDR3 loop spans 13 amino acids. The CDR3 is CASSLVVEDEQFF. The CDR3 region has the DNA TGTGCCAGCAGCTTAGTGGTAGAGGATGAGCAGTTCTTC.

J is TRBJ2-2 and V is TRBV6-5; D is uncertain. CDR1 is MNHEY and CDR2 is SVGAGI in the germline V gene. The CDR3 covers 16 residues. V was clipped by 2 bases and J by 1 base, with 11 bases between them. The CDR3 sequence is CASSYAPGRNTGELFF. The CDR3 DNA reads TGTGCCAGCAGTTACGCGCCAGGCCGGAACACCGGGGAGCTGTTTTTT.